This is a list of T cell receptor beta chains from one sample in a study of cytomegalovirus exposure and HLA in healthy donors. Profiled with immunoSEQ multiplex PCR; TCRdb holds only in-frame clones, not every one. Of fewer than 250,000 clones listed, about four fifths are singletons. The specimen was PBMCs. The receptors stem from a man aged 40-50 years in good health and CMV-seropositive. Both conserved end residues are trimmed from each CDR3.

>TRBJ2-5|TRBV7-9
ASSLDRETQY
>TRBJ1-3|TRBV19
ASKTASGNTIY
>TRBJ2-3|TRBV7-2
ASSRGSREDTQY
>TRBJ1-5|TRBV10-3
AISVSGDSNQPQH
>TRBJ1-1|TRBV29-1
SVSGTGAEAF
>TRBJ1-1|TRBV6-5
ASSWEGGNTEAF
>TRBJ2-3|TRBV13
ASSWGRGSGRTSTDTQY
>TRBJ1-1|TRBV7-6
ASSLSQGKMNTEAF
>TRBJ1-1|TRBV25-1
ASRGNTGNTEAF
>TRBJ2-3|TRBV5-4
ASSLGRYGTDTQY
>TRBJ2-5|TRBV30
AWSLLTRPGVQETQY
>TRBJ1-5|TRBV5-1
ASSLGPVSNQPQH
>TRBJ2-5|TRBV4-1
ASSQPGQETQY
>TRBJ2-6|TRBV12-5
ASGFFRGAPSGANGLT
>TRBJ1-2|TRBV5-6
ASSPTGVGGYT
>TRBJ2-3|TRBV5-4
ASSPGQTNTDTQY
>TRBJ1-1|TRBV18
ASSREARNTEAF
>TRBJ1-6|TRBV27
ASSLSRGRNSPLH
>TRBJ1-1|TRBV7-9
ASSLGQGVTEAF
>TRBJ2-3|TRBV9
ASRVSSGYTDTQY
>TRBJ2-3|TRBV28
ASRQDTDTQY
>TRBJ1-5|TRBV13
ASSHLPVLNQPQH
>TRBJ1-4|TRBV5-1
ASSLTGSPVWEKLF
>TRBJ1-2|TRBV29-1
SGGHRDGDGYT
>TRBJ2-7|TRBV19
ASSSWTGPYEQY
>TRBJ1-5|TRBV19
ASSITRDSSSYSNQPQH
>TRBJ2-1|TRBV7-2
ASSRGIEQF
>TRBJ1-2|TRBV6-5
ASSYSVTGASYT
>TRBJ2-3|TRBV7-2
ASSPWSSGLSTDTQY
>TRBJ2-5|TRBV10-3
AIRRDRGQSETQY
>TRBJ2-7|TRBV27
ASSPTGQGNYEQY
>TRBJ1-2|TRBV19
ASSPRTGPLGGYT
>TRBJ2-7|TRBV5-1
ASSLASSGTPYEQY
>-|TRBV6-6
ASSPPGGAYEQY
>TRBJ2-1|TRBV5-4
ASSRDGAGGTYNEQF
>TRBJ1-6|TRBV7-3
ASSLGEGSPLH
>TRBJ1-2|TRBV5-8
ASSPWSSGYGYT
>TRBJ2-1|TRBV9
ASSAGLAGVVEQF
>TRBJ1-3|TRBV30
AWNSGQHSGNTIY
>TRBJ2-5|TRBV28
ASSFQVSSVSQY
>TRBJ2-7|TRBV11-1
ASSLGLAVYEQY
>TRBJ1-4|TRBV30
AWRGQNEKLF
>TRBJ2-2|TRBV5-1
ASGQANTGELF
>TRBJ1-1|TRBV12-5
ASGLGPTAAEAC